This T cell receptor (beta chain) was documented in a study of beta chain features in type 1 diabetes. Study outcomes and limitations: Shorter TCRB CDR3s, moderately but significantly so, marked every one of the four CD4+ subsets in Type 1 diabetes patients.

Expressed TCRB transcripts got sequenced, as all isolated RNA was reverse transcribed. The repertoire was sequenced with immunoSEQ multiplex PCR; TCRdb's copy has only in-frame clones and lacks some. The sample yields tens of thousands of clones, roughly 50% seen once. CDR1 and CDR2 from the germline V gene are SGHTA and FQGTGA. V lost 5 bases and J lost 4; bases outside the gene matches: 8. This CDR3 is built from 15 residues. Remarks on this clone: What it recognizes is unknown.

The chain joins TRBV7-3 to TRBJ2-1, with TRBD1 identical over 7 bases. The specimen sequenced was Tregs from blood. This clonotype was sampled from a middle-aged woman with type 1 diabetes. The CDR3 nucleotides read TGTGCCAGCAGCCGACAGGGCACGCCTTACAATGAGCAGTTCTTC. This codes for CASSRQGTPYNEQFF.